This record concerns one T cell receptor beta chain sequence. A second PCR of roughly 6 to 12 cycles used a sample-barcoded 5' primer and a J-beta primer mix. A template-switch adaptor with 12 random nucleotides tagged each cDNA molecule. One entry per CDR3 protein, called by TCRdb with MiXCR from the 5' RACE reads. Of roughly 800,000 distinct CDR3 sequences listed, more than 20% were seen once; the top ten hold approximately 4%. The sample comes from a study of blood T cells in healthy people across ages. In germline, CDR1 is MNHEY, CDR2 SVGAGI. V lost 4 bases and J lost 0, with 13 bases in between. The CDR3 covers 16 residues. All donors came from Russia, were Caucasian and healthy, and spanned ages about 6 to 100. These data are also associated with another study on T cells of mothers and their children.

The sample consisted of blood. The clonotype was recovered from a boy younger than 18 in good health. The chain is built from TRBV6-5 and TRBJ2-1; D could derive from TRBD1 or TRBD2 (6 bases each). CDR3 residues: CASSFRGLSSYNEQFF. In DNA, the CDR3 is TGTGCCAGCAGTTTCCGGGGGCTCAGCTCCTACAATGAGCAGTTCTTC.